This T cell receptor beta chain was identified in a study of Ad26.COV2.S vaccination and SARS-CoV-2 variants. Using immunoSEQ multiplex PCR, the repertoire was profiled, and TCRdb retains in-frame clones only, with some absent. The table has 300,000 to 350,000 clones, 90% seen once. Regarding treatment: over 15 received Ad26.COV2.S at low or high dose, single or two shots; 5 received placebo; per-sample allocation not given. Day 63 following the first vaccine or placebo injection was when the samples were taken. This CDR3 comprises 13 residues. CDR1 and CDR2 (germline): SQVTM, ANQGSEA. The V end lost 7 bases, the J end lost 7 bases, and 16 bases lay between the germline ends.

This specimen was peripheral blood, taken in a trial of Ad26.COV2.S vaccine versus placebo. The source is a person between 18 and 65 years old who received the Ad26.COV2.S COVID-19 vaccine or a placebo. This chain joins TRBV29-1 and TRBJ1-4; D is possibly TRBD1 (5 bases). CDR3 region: CSGGDGGGEKLFF. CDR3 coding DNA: TGCAGCGGAGGAGACGGGGGGGGTGAAAAACTGTTTTTT.